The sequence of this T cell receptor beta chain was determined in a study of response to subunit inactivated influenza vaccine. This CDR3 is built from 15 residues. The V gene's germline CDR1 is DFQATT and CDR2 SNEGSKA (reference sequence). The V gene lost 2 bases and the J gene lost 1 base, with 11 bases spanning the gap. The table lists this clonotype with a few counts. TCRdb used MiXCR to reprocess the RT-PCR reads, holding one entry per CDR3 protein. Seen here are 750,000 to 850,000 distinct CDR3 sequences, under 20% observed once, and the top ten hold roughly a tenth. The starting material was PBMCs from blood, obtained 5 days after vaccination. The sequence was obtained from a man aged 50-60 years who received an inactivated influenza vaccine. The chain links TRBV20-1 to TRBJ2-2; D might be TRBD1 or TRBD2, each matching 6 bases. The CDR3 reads CSARWGAVNTGELFF. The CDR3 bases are TGCAGTGCTAGATGGGGGGCGGTGAACACCGGGGAGCTGTTTTTT.